This record looks at one TCR beta chain sequence and its context. Its antigen remains unknown. These data belong to a study of OX40 agonist ivuxolimab in advanced cancers. Study-wide background: It was ivuxolimab, an agonistic anti-OX40 (CD134) antibody, that patients were treated with. Study outcomes and limitations: Nonresponders, in some cases, also had low normalized T-cell clonal expansion.

TCRdb's table, derived via immunoSEQ multiplex PCR, lists solely in-frame clones and lacks some. The sample shows tens of thousands of clones, about four fifths of them seen only once. The receptor's source is an adult with an advanced solid tumor such as melanoma, head and neck, liver or kidney cancer. Sequenced here: CD4+ or CD8+ T cells sorted from blood, sampled in a trial of the OX40 agonist ivuxolimab.

DNA of the CDR3: TGTGCCAGCGGATCAGGCGGGGGGGCCGGGGAGACCCAGTACTTC. Translation: CASGSGGGAGETQYF. The chain couples TRBV6-1 to TRBJ2-5, with 9 bases aligning to TRBD2. CDR3 length: 15 residues. The junction had 12 bases not matched to a gene; V was cut back by 8 bases and J by 5 bases. Germline CDR1 is MNHNS and CDR2 is SASEGT.